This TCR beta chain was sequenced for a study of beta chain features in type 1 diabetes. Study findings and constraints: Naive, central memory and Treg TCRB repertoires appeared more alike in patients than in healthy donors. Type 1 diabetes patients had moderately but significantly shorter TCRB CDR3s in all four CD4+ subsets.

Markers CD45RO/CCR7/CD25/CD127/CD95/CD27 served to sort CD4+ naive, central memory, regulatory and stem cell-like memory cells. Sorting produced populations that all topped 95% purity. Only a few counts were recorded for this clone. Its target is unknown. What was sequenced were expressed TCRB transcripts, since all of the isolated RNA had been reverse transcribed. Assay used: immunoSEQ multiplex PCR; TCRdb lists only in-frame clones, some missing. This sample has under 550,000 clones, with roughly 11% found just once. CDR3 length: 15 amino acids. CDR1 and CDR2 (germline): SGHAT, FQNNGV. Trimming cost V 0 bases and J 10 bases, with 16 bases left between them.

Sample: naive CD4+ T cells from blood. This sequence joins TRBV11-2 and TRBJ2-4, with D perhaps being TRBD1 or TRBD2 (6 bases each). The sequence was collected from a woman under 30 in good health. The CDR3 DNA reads TGTGCCAGCAGCTTAGATATCGCCAGGGGAGGAATTCAGTACTTC. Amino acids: CASSLDIARGGIQYF.